The sequence of this TCR beta chain was determined in a study of cytomegalovirus exposure and HLA in healthy donors (dated by TCRdb to 2016 to 2017). At the level of the whole study: The 670 or so repertoires of the first cohort and the 120 validation repertoires were produced on the same platform, according to a later analysis. The study was designed to test whether signatures of past pathogen exposure could be identified by cataloging public T cell receptors. Besides the first cohort of 500 to 700 subjects, a separate validation cohort made up of some 110 different subjects was used. High-throughput TCR immunosequencing, statistical association of individual TCRs with disease status, and machine learning were combined to predict cytomegalovirus infection status. Here is what the overall study found, with its caveats: According to the authors, the approach could potentially be generalized to other disease states and immunological phenotypes. Three of the identified cytomegalovirus-associated TCR beta chains were confirmed in vitro to be specific for cytomegalovirus antigens. The classifier was reported to diagnose cytomegalovirus status with high specificity and sensitivity in both the original cohort and the validation cohort. In the study, approximately 160 TCR beta chains were listed as associated with cytomegalovirus. A later analysis had no HLA typing for the validation cohort, so co-occurrence there was scored across all 130 or so repertoires. While some public TCRs were present in many individuals, most TCR sequences turned up only very rarely across donors. Of the cluster scores, around 95% were above 0 in a later analysis, which found that TCRs clustered in the first cohort also tended to co-occur in the approximately 130 validation repertoires.

Measured from the cysteine to the phenylalanine, the CDR3 is 15 residues long. Just the 45-base CDR3 DNA is kept, in frame starting at base 1. The germline V end is reduced by 5 bases and the J end by 4 bases; junction bases left unmatched: 6. CDR1 is given as MNHNS and CDR2 as SASEGT, both from the germline V gene. Details on this clone: The antigen it binds to is not known. Base qualities are not recorded, but no much larger clone differs from it by a single base.

Separate from the approximately 700-subject first cohort, the validation cohort of 95 to 150 subjects was the group to which the donors belonged. Library method: the immunoSEQ multiplex PCR assay. Per the authors' processing: A statistical classification framework was built for diagnosing cytomegalovirus status from the catalog of TCR beta chain sequences. TCRdb took this table from immuneACCESS and kept in-frame rearrangements with V and J called. Such tables lack part of the clones; where checked against another copy, unresolved V genes explain under half of the gap, and the rest is unexplained. V, J and clone size are taken as reported in that table, and D and trimming were inferred from the DNA itself. The sample table shows 55,000 to 75,000 clones, and around 93% are seen once. The ten largest account for roughly 5% of the sample.

The chain links TRBV6-1 with TRBJ2-5, with TRBD2 matching 11 junction bases. Sample: PBMCs. The TCR was taken from a young man in good health and CMV-seropositive. Here the CDR3 is given as CASSPRTSGPETQYF. The nucleotides are TGTGCCAGCAGTCCCCGGACTAGCGGGCCAGAGACCCAGTACTTC.